These 25 T cell receptor beta chains were all obtained from the same sample, sequenced in a study of cytomegalovirus exposure and HLA in healthy donors. TCRdb's table, derived via immunoSEQ multiplex PCR, lists solely in-frame clones and lacks some. In the table there are 300,000 or so clones, 88% of which are singletons. Sequencing used PBMCs. These receptors all come from a man aged 25 to 40 in good health and CMV-seronegative.

V gene TRBV7-8 combines with J gene TRBJ1-1, with TRBD1 matching 8 bases. The junction had 3 bases not matched to a gene; V was cut back by 5 bases and J by 4 bases. Germline CDR1 SGHVS, CDR2 FQNEAQ. The CDR3 length is 13 residues. CDR3 residues: CASSRQGITEAFF. In DNA form, the CDR3 reads TGTGCCAGCAGCAGACAGGGGATCACTGAAGCTTTCTTT.

The chain uses TRBV27 and TRBJ1-2; the match to TRBD1 covers 8 bases. This CDR3 has 15 residues. Looked up from germline, CDR1 is MNHEY and CDR2 is SMNVEV (reference sequence). V shed 2 bases, J shed 7 bases, and the junction held 9 bases outside the gene matches. This chain's CDR3 is CASSLVLRDRRGYTF. CDR3 nucleotides: TGTGCCAGCAGTTTAGTCCTCCGGGACAGGCGTGGCTACACCTTC.

The chain employs TRBV5-4 and TRBJ1-1, with unresolved D. The V gene lost 4 bases and the J gene lost 11 bases, with 24 bases spanning the gap. In germline, CDR1 is SGHNT, CDR2 YYREEE (reference sequence). The CDR3 covers 15 residues. CDR3 sequence reads: CASSDPVEGTPEAFF. The CDR3 DNA is TGTGCCAGCAGCGATCCGGTAGAAGGCACCCCGGAGGCTTTCTTT.

V usage is TRBV2 and J usage is TRBJ1-1; tentative D call: TRBD1 (6 bases). The V gene lost 9 bases and the J gene lost 0 bases, with 14 bases spanning the gap. This CDR3 is built from 14 residues. Germline CDR1 and CDR2: SNHLY and FYNNEI. The CDR3 region is CASYPGTLNTEAFF. In DNA, the CDR3 is TGTGCCAGTTACCCCGGGACACTGAACACTGAAGCTTTCTTT.

This rearrangement joins TRBV18 to TRBJ2-7, with 7 bases matching TRBD2. Germline CDR1 reads KGHSH; CDR2 reads LQKENI. This CDR3 has 13 amino acids. Losses at the gene ends were 5 bases for V and 5 bases for J; bases not matched to a gene: 6. CDR3 residues: CASSTGRANEQYF. In DNA, the CDR3 is TGTGCCAGCTCAACGGGGAGGGCCAACGAGCAGTACTTC.

This chain connects TRBV28 to TRBJ2-1; D not certain. V shed 10 bases and J shed 0 bases, with 7 bases lying between them. The germline gives CDR1 MDHEN, CDR2 SYDVKM. This CDR3 contains 12 residues. The CDR3, as DNA: TGTGCCACCGGAGACTCCTACAATGAGCAGTTCTTC. Its translation: CATGDSYNEQFF.

Points on this clone: Other DNA sequences within the sample encode an identical CDR3. V and J are TRBV6-5 and TRBJ2-2, with 9 bases lining up with TRBD1. Germline-derived CDR1 and CDR2 are MNHEY and SVGAGI. V shed 2 bases, J shed 3 bases, and the junction held 1 base outside the gene matches. The CDR3 is made up of 15 amino acids. The CDR3 sequence: CASSYGTGYTGELFF. CDR3 in DNA: TGTGCCAGCAGTTACGGGACAGGGTACACCGGGGAGCTGTTTTTT.

The V call is TRBV11-1, the J call TRBJ2-3, with 7 positions matching TRBD1. Trimming at V came to 4 bases and at J to 1 base, leaving 11 bases not matched to a gene. Germline V gene lookup returns CDR1 SGHAT and CDR2 FQDESV (reference sequence). The CDR3 consists of 17 residues. This CDR3 is CASSYGQAGRGTDTQYF. The CDR3 DNA reads TGTGCCAGCAGCTACGGACAGGCGGGCCGGGGCACAGATACGCAGTATTTT.

The V gene is TRBV6-1, the J gene TRBJ1-5, with a possible D match to TRBD1 (6 bases). V gave up 7 bases and J gave up 5 bases, with 12 bases separating them. CDR1 MNHNS and CDR2 SASEGT come from the germline V gene. This CDR3 spans 13 amino acids. The chain's CDR3 is CASTQGRDQPQHF. CDR3 nucleotide sequence: TGTGCCAGCACCCAGGGGAGGGATCAGCCCCAGCATTTT.

The J gene is TRBJ1-5, the V gene TRBV30; 9 positions agree with TRBD1. J lost 6 bases, V lost 1 base, and 4 bases had no gene match. The germline gives CDR1 GTSNPN, CDR2 SVGIG (reference sequence). This CDR3 is 14 amino acids long. The CDR3 protein is CAWSGGQGGQPQHF. The CDR3 DNA sequence: TGTGCCTGGAGTGGGGGACAGGGTGGTCAGCCCCAGCATTTT.

The chain couples TRBV18 to TRBJ2-5; 12 bases are a match to TRBD2. Germline V gene sequence: CDR1 KGHSH, CDR2 LQKENI. The CDR3 has 18 residues. The trim removed 3 bases at V and 4 bases at J, leaving 12 bases unmatched. DNA for the CDR3: TGTGCCAGCTCACCGCGCTTGACTAGCGGGGGAATTGGAGAGACCCAGTACTTC. It translates to CASSPRLTSGGIGETQYF.

The rearrangement links TRBV18 to TRBJ2-3; D is uncertain. The CDR3 totals 13 residues. The ends were cut back, 4 bases at V and 5 bases at J, with 10 bases in the middle. Germline V gives CDR1 KGHSH, CDR2 LQKENI. The CDR3 region is CASSRVHGDTQYF. The CDR3 nucleotides read TGTGCCAGCTCACGAGTCCATGGAGATACGCAGTATTTT.

V and J are TRBV2 and TRBJ2-2; 13 bases fit TRBD2. Germline CDR1 and CDR2: SNHLY and FYNNEI. V was pared by 6 bases and J by 7 bases, with 5 bases of the junction left unmatched. This CDR3 spans 15 amino acids. CDR3 DNA sequence: TGTGCCAGCAGGGGAGGACTAGCGGGGGTCGGGGAGCTGTTTTTT. Translation gives CASRGGLAGVGELFF.

This clone has only a few counts. The rearrangement joins TRBV19 to TRBJ2-7; unclear D gene. V dropped 9 bases and J dropped 5 bases, with 8 bases sitting between them. This CDR3 contains 10 residues. Looked up from germline, CDR1 is LNHDA and CDR2 is SQIVND (reference sequence). Here the CDR3 reads CASKPHEQYF. For the CDR3, the DNA is TGTGCCAGCAAGCCCCACGAGCAGTACTTC.

The chain employs TRBV6-1 and TRBJ1-5, with TRBD1 matching over 7 bases. V gave up 4 bases and J gave up 2 bases; unmatched junction bases: 5. There are 15 residues in the CDR3. Germline lookup yields CDR1 MNHNS and CDR2 SASEGT. The CDR3 coding sequence is TGTGCCAGCAGTGCCCGGGACAGTGGCAATCAGCCCCAGCATTTT. The encoded protein is CASSARDSGNQPQHF.

The chain carries TRBV29-1 and TRBJ1-1; D not resolved. V was cut by 6 bases and J by 4 bases, with 6 bases left in between. The CDR3 is 10 residues long. Germline assignment: CDR1 SQVTM and CDR2 ANQGSEA. CDR3 nucleotide sequence: TGCAGCGTCAGAAGCACTGAAGCTTTCTTT. Translating it yields CSVRSTEAFF.

V is TRBV7-6 and J is TRBJ1-1; 7 bases are a match to TRBD1. J was trimmed by 4 bases and V by 4 bases; bases with no gene match: 6. From germline, CDR1 is SGHVS and CDR2 FNYEAQ. The CDR3 length is 14 residues. As DNA, the CDR3 is TGTGCCAGCAGCTCCCTTTCAGGGGGCACTGAAGCTTTCTTT. Translating it yields CASSSLSGGTEAFF.

The chain recombines TRBV5-1 with TRBJ1-1, with unresolved D. The V gene's germline CDR1 is SGHRS and CDR2 YFSETQ. With 4 bases removed from V and 1 base from J, the gap between germline ends came to 8 bases. The CDR3 runs to 13 residues. The CDR3 reads CASSLEKNTEAFF. The CDR3 DNA reads TGCGCCAGCAGCCTAGAGAAGAACACTGAAGCTTTCTTT. Based on the CDR3 plus reference TRBV5-1 and TRBJ1-1, the full variable domain is KAGVTQTPRYLIKTRGQQVTLSCSPISGHRSVSWYQQTPGQGLQFLFEYFSETQRNKGNFPGRFSGRQFSNSRSEMNVSTLELGDSALYLCASSLEKNTEAFFGQGTRLTVV.

The chain joins TRBV19 to TRBJ1-2; D remains ambiguous. The germline CDR1 and CDR2 sequences are LNHDA and SQIVND (reference sequence). The CDR3 totals 14 residues. With 3 bases removed from V and 6 bases from J, the gap between germline ends came to 14 bases. The CDR3 DNA reads TGTGCCAGTAGTATGCAGACGGGTAGAGATGGCTACACCTTC. Translated, it gives CASSMQTGRDGYTF.

The count of this clone is one. The chain carries TRBV7-2 and TRBJ2-2; the D is unclear. CDR3 length equals 14 residues. Per germline, CDR1 SGHTA and CDR2 FQGNSA. Trimming pared 5 bases from V and 6 bases from J, leaving 13 bases between. The CDR3 nucleotides are TGTGCCAGCAGCCCCCGCCAGATACCCGGGGAGCTGTTTTTT. This codes for CASSPRQIPGELFF.

J is TRBJ2-6 and V is TRBV18; the D is unclear. The germline V gene encodes CDR1 KGHSH and CDR2 LQKENI. CDR3 length equals 15 residues. Trimming shortened V by 4 bases and J by 0 bases, and 7 bases separated the two germline ends. The DNA of the CDR3 is TGTGCCAGCTCACTTACAAACTCTGGGGCCAACGTCCTGACTTTC. As protein: CASSLTNSGANVLTF.

The CDR3 nucleotides read TGTGCCAGCAGCTTAGACGACAGGGGGATCGCGACCCAGTACTTC. Translation: CASSLDDRGIATQYF. The genes are TRBV7-8 and TRBJ2-5; TRBD1 aligns across 9 bases. This CDR3 is built from 15 residues. The V gene's germline CDR1 is SGHVS and CDR2 FQNEAQ. Losses at the gene ends were 1 base for V and 7 bases for J; bases not matched to a gene: 7.

This chain's CDR3 is CASSSALASTDTQYF. CDR3 DNA sequence: TGTGCCAGCAGCTCGGCGTTAGCGTCAACAGATACGCAGTATTTT. This chain joins TRBV7-2 and TRBJ2-3, with TRBD2 as a possible D gene (5 bases). Looked up from germline, CDR1 is SGHTA and CDR2 is FQGNSA. Between the trimmed V and J ends, which lost 4 bases and 3 bases, there was a span of 14 bases. CDR3 length: 15 residues.

The chain is built from TRBV4-1 and TRBJ2-7; a weak D match, TRBD1 (5 bases). This CDR3 is 18 amino acids long. V dropped 0 bases and J dropped 3 bases, with 21 bases sitting between them. Per germline, CDR1 MGHRA and CDR2 YSYEKL. The CDR3 loop is CASSQDRNPKGAFYEQYF. CDR3 in DNA: TGCGCCAGCAGCCAAGATAGGAATCCTAAAGGGGCTTTCTACGAGCAGTACTTC.

The chain joins TRBV19 to TRBJ1-4; tentatively, D is TRBD1 (5 bases). Germline CDR1 LNHDA, CDR2 SQIVND (reference sequence). V shed 2 bases and J shed 4 bases, with 11 bases lying between them. The CDR3 is 15 residues long. The DNA of the CDR3 is TGTGCCAGTAGTATATCAGGGCTGCGTAATGAAAAACTGTTTTTT. It codes for CASSISGLRNEKLFF.